The clone carrying this T cell receptor beta chain was recorded at least ten times. Its antigen is not identified. The data originate from a study of T cell repertoires in cytomegalovirus infection. Between the trimmed V and J ends, which lost 0 bases and 5 bases, there was a span of 7 bases. The length of the CDR3 is 13 residues. The V gene's germline CDR1 is SGHVS and CDR2 FNYEAQ. TCRdb passed the reads through MiXCR, listing each CDR3 protein once. The sample contains about a million distinct CDR3 sequences, 31% of which appear only once. Points from the study as a whole: In two of eight donors, the top clonotype was HLA-C-restricted CMV-specific. Based on cumulative public TCR beta family frequency, carriers of CMV plus the relevant HLA were identified.

Sequences were derived from cultured CD8+ T cells from PBMCs, sampled from culture after CMV antigen stimulation. V and J are TRBV7-6 and TRBJ2-5; D gene ambiguous. This sequence originates from a human donor in good health (CMV status not recorded). Some clones in this sample may be carry-over from other donors' samples. CDR3 loop: CASSLALGETQYF. The CDR3, as DNA: TGTGCCAGCAGCTTAGCTCTGGGTGAGACCCAGTACTTC.